What follows are 27 T cell receptor beta chains derived from one specimen sequenced in a study of beta chain features in type 1 diabetes. The authors reverse transcribed all of the isolated RNA, so sequencing captured expressed TCRB transcripts. Assay used: immunoSEQ multiplex PCR; TCRdb lists only in-frame clones, some missing. This sample has approximately 120,000 clones; 40% occur once, and the top ten carry about 0.07%. Material for sequencing was stem cell memory CD4+ T cells from blood. These receptors originate from a woman between 18 and 29 years old in good health.

The V call is TRBV18, the J call TRBJ2-1, with a possible D match to TRBD1 (5 bases). Germline V lookup: CDR1 KGHSH, CDR2 LQKENI. The CDR3 runs to 16 residues. Trimming took off 3 bases at V and 0 bases at J, with 12 bases between the two ends. The CDR3, as DNA: TGTGCCAGCTCACCCCGGACAAGGAGCTCCTACAATGAGCAGTTCTTC. Translating it yields CASSPRTRSSYNEQFF.

The chain recombines TRBV5-1 with TRBJ1-4, with 8 positions matching TRBD1. CDR3 length equals 15 residues. With 4 bases clipped from V and 8 bases from J, the junction kept 10 bases outside the gene matches. Germline V gene data show CDR1 as SGHRS and CDR2 as YFSETQ. The CDR3 protein is CASSTGQGLREKLFF. CDR3 sequence (DNA): TGCGCCAGCAGCACCGGACAGGGACTACGAGAAAAACTGTTTTTT.

The chain couples TRBV7-2 to TRBJ2-1, with TRBD2 matching 11 bases. Germline CDR1 and CDR2: SGHTA and FQGNSA. Unmatched junction bases numbered 7, after V lost 4 bases and J lost 5 bases. The CDR3 consists of 16 residues. CDR3 residues: CASSWRSGRADNEQFF. CDR3 nucleotide sequence: TGTGCCAGCAGCTGGCGTAGCGGGAGGGCCGACAATGAGCAGTTCTTC.

The V gene is TRBV4-1, the J gene TRBJ1-1, with a tentative D call TRBD1 (5 bases). Trimming took off 4 bases at V and 0 bases at J, with 9 bases between the two ends. The CDR3 has 14 amino acids. The germline gives CDR1 MGHRA, CDR2 YSYEKL. The DNA of the CDR3 is TGCGCCAGCAGCCGAAGGGGCCTGAACACTGAAGCTTTCTTT. Amino acids: CASSRRGLNTEAFF.

This chain joins TRBV7-9 and TRBJ2-7; D is unclear. CDR3 length equals 17 residues. CDR1 is SEHNR, CDR2 FQNEAQ, per germline (reference sequence). The ends were cut back, 5 bases at V and 3 bases at J, with 23 bases in the middle. The CDR3 protein is CASSPHGSLLNRYEQYF. In DNA, the CDR3 is TGTGCCAGCAGCCCCCATGGTAGTTTACTGAACCGCTACGAGCAGTACTTC.

V gene TRBV10-3 combines with J gene TRBJ1-5; D perhaps matches TRBD1 (6 bases). This CDR3 is 14 amino acids long. The V end lost 6 bases, the J end lost 0 bases, and 9 bases lay between the germline ends. In germline, CDR1 is ENHRY, CDR2 SYGVKD. The CDR3 DNA reads as TGTGCCATCAGCGACAGGTTTAGCAATCAGCCCCAGCATTTT. This codes for CAISDRFSNQPQHF.

The sample holds a few counts of this clone. The rearrangement uses TRBV7-9 and TRBJ2-2; the D gene is possibly TRBD1 (6 bases). V was pared by 5 bases and J by 5 bases, with 15 bases between. Germline V gives CDR1 SEHNR, CDR2 FQNEAQ (reference sequence). There are 15 residues in the CDR3. CDR3 residues: CASSGERGTTGELFF. CDR3 nucleotide sequence: TGTGCCAGCAGCGGGGAGAGGGGGACAACCGGGGAGCTGTTTTTT.

The chain couples TRBV7-2 to TRBJ2-7, with D hard to call. This CDR3 has 12 amino acids. Germline V CDR1 and CDR2: SGHTA, FQGNSA. Between the trimmed V and J ends, which lost 5 bases and 7 bases, there was a span of 12 bases. DNA of the CDR3: TGTGCCAGCAGCCTCTCTTCCCCGGAGCAGTACTTC. This encodes CASSLSSPEQYF.

This rearrangement joins TRBV28 to TRBJ2-7; no firm D call. CDR1 is MDHEN, CDR2 SYDVKM, per germline. Between the trimmed V and J ends, which lost 4 bases and 2 bases, there was a span of 6 bases. CDR3 length equals 12 residues. The CDR3 spells CASSSTAYEQYF. The CDR3 region has the DNA TGTGCCAGCAGTTCAACTGCCTACGAGCAGTACTTC.

J is TRBJ1-1 and V is TRBV7-2; maybe TRBD1 (5 bases). From germline, CDR1 is SGHTA and CDR2 FQGNSA. V shed 6 bases and J shed 5 bases, with 13 bases lying between them. This CDR3 spans 13 amino acids. CDR3 amino acids: CASSLEAGTEAFF. The CDR3 region has the DNA TGTGCCAGCAGTCTAGAGGCAGGGACTGAAGCTTTCTTT.

The chain uses TRBV7-9 and TRBJ1-2; tentatively, D is TRBD1 (5 bases). The CDR3 consists of 18 residues. Germline CDR1 reads SEHNR; CDR2 reads FQNEAQ (reference sequence). Trimming took off 3 bases at V and 3 bases at J, with 23 bases between the two ends. CDR3 in DNA: TGTGCCAGCAGCTTCCCTCGCCGGAGGGGAGTTCGGTACTATGGCTACACCTTC. It encodes CASSFPRRRGVRYYGYTF.

The chain recombines TRBV4-2 with TRBJ1-3; D unclear. The CDR3 contains 17 residues. Trimming removed 1 base at V and 0 bases at J, with 13 bases between. CDR1 is LGHNA, CDR2 YNFKEQ, per germline. The CDR3 loop reads CASSQAFSTHSGNTIYF. CDR3 DNA sequence: TGTGCCAGCAGCCAAGCTTTCTCCACACACTCTGGAAACACCATATATTTT.

The chain recombines TRBV28 with TRBJ2-7; 11 bases are a match to TRBD2. The J segment lost 1 base and the V segment lost 6 bases, leaving 5 bases of the junction unmatched. This CDR3 comprises 15 residues. CDR1 is MDHEN, CDR2 SYDVKM, per germline. The CDR3 nucleotides read TGTGCCAGCAGACCCACTAGCGGGGGATCCTACGAGCAGTACTTC. Amino acid sequence: CASRPTSGGSYEQYF.

The chain is built from TRBV29-1 and TRBJ2-7; tentatively, D is TRBD1 (6 bases). The CDR3 length is 12 residues. V dropped 7 bases and J dropped 3 bases, with 13 bases sitting between them. The V gene's germline CDR1 is SQVTM and CDR2 ANQGSEA. The CDR3 DNA reads as TGCAGCGCATCCGGGACAAGCTACGAGCAGTACTTC. This codes for CSASGTSYEQYF.

This clone came up a few times. As DNA, the CDR3 is TGTGCCAGCTCACCACTACCGGGACAGGGAAACACCATATATTTT. Translated: CASSPLPGQGNTIYF. The gene calls are TRBV18 and TRBJ1-3, with 7 bases that match TRBD1. The J segment lost 4 bases and the V segment lost 1 base, leaving 4 bases of the junction unmatched. The CDR3 has 15 amino acids. Germline loops: CDR1 KGHSH, CDR2 LQKENI.

The V and J genes are TRBV13 and TRBJ1-3; possible D gene TRBD1, 6 bases. Trimming pared 5 bases from V and 1 base from J, leaving 9 bases between. This CDR3 has 14 amino acids. Germline V gives CDR1 PRHDT, CDR2 FYEKMQ (reference sequence). CDR3 sequence reads: CASSRGQSGNTIYF. The CDR3 DNA reads as TGTGCCAGCAGCCGCGGACAGTCTGGAAACACCATATATTTT.

The J gene is TRBJ2-1, the V gene TRBV7-6; the D gene is possibly TRBD1 (5 bases). The V end was cut by 2 bases, the J end by 2 bases, with 7 bases between. This CDR3 region has 14 residues. Germline V gives CDR1 SGHVS, CDR2 FNYEAQ. The CDR3 DNA reads TGTGCCAGCAGCTTACAGGGCCCCTACAATGAGCAGTTCTTC. Translating it yields CASSLQGPYNEQFF.

The chain has TRBV10-3 and TRBJ2-7, with 13 bases identical to TRBD2. In germline, CDR1 is ENHRY, CDR2 SYGVKD. The CDR3 runs 14 residues. Trimming took 6 bases from V and 6 from J; bases not matched to a gene: 5. The CDR3 sequence: CAIRGLAGTSEQYF. CDR3 coding DNA: TGTGCCATCAGGGGACTAGCGGGAACCAGCGAGCAGTACTTC.

V is TRBV27 and J is TRBJ1-5; weak D call: TRBD1 (5 bases). In germline, CDR1 is MNHEY, CDR2 SMNVEV (reference sequence). Trimming left V 2 bases short and J 2 bases short, with 10 bases between. CDR3 length: 15 residues. CDR3 in DNA: TGTGCCAGCAGTTTAATAGGGGAGGGCAATCAGCCCCAGCATTTT. The encoded protein is CASSLIGEGNQPQHF.

The chain carries TRBV19 and TRBJ1-4; D gene uncertain. The CDR3 runs 11 residues. CDR1 is LNHDA, CDR2 SQIVND, per germline (reference sequence). V lost 5 bases, J lost 12 bases, and 10 bases lay in between. CDR3 in amino acids: CASSGRGELFF. The CDR3 DNA follows: TGTGCCAGTAGTGGTCGGGGTGAACTGTTTTTT.

The V and J genes are TRBV18 and TRBJ2-7, with a weak D call TRBD2 (5 bases). The CDR3 has 13 amino acids. The ends were cut back, 0 bases at V and 8 bases at J, with 11 bases in the middle. Germline CDR1 KGHSH, CDR2 LQKENI. The CDR3 DNA sequence: TGTGCCAGCTCACCACCTAGCGAAGGGAAGCAGTACTTC. Its translation: CASSPPSEGKQYF.

This clone was detected a few times. J is TRBJ2-1 and V is TRBV4-1; 10 nucleotides agree with TRBD2. Looked up from germline, CDR1 is MGHRA and CDR2 is YSYEKL. J lost 7 bases, V lost 4 bases, and 7 bases had no gene match. There are 15 residues in the CDR3. The CDR3 nucleotides read TGCGCCAGCAGCCGAGCGGGAGGGCCCCGTAATGAGCAGTTCTTC. Residues: CASSRAGGPRNEQFF.

Only a few counts were recorded for this clone. The chain has TRBV19 and TRBJ2-6; 8 bases match TRBD1. The CDR3 length is 15 residues. V shed 8 bases and J 3 bases; nucleotides not matched to a gene: 6. Per germline, CDR1 LNHDA and CDR2 SQIVND (reference sequence). The CDR3 DNA reads TGTGCCAGTGGACAGGGAACTTATGGGGCCAACGTCCTGACTTTC. Amino acids: CASGQGTYGANVLTF.

The V gene is TRBV28, the J gene TRBJ1-2; 9 nucleotides agree with TRBD1. The J segment lost 4 bases and the V segment lost 4 bases, leaving 7 bases of the junction unmatched. CDR3 length: 15 amino acids. Germline loops: CDR1 MDHEN, CDR2 SYDVKM. The CDR3 region is CASSSGQGALYGYTF. The CDR3 DNA follows: TGTGCCAGCAGTTCGGGACAGGGAGCTCTCTATGGCTACACCTTC.

V is TRBV4-2 and J is TRBJ2-7; 7 nucleotides match TRBD1. The CDR3 totals 15 residues. Looked up from germline, CDR1 is LGHNA and CDR2 is YNFKEQ. With 3 bases clipped from V and 5 bases from J, the junction kept 10 bases outside the gene matches. CDR3 bases: TGTGCCAGCAGCCAGGGGGACAGCTACCGGGACGAGCAGTACTTC. Amino acid sequence: CASSQGDSYRDEQYF.

This clone came up a few times. This sequence joins TRBV28 and TRBJ2-1; D gene unclear. Germline V CDR1 and CDR2: MDHEN, SYDVKM. V was cut by 5 bases and J by 4 bases, with 6 bases left in between. The CDR3 runs 12 residues. The CDR3 reads CASSNFYNEQFF. Written as DNA, the CDR3 is TGTGCCAGCAGTAACTTTTACAATGAGCAGTTCTTC.

The CDR3 DNA sequence: TGTGCCAGCGGATGGGGAGGCACTGAAGCTTTCTTT. As protein: CASGWGGTEAFF. The gene calls are TRBV7-9 and TRBJ1-1; D is unclear. The germline CDR1 and CDR2 sequences are SEHNR and FQNEAQ (reference sequence). V shed 8 bases and J shed 4 bases, with 11 bases lying between them. This CDR3 has 12 residues.